This TCR beta chain was documented in a study of T cell changes during pregnancy in multiple sclerosis (dated by TCRdb to between 2018 and 2021). About the full investigation: In women with multiple sclerosis, the researchers looked at how the T cell repertoire shifted as pregnancy progressed.

Libraries were made using the immunoSEQ multiplex PCR assay. Here the immuneACCESS table is served through TCRdb, limited to in-frame sequences with V and J called. Missing clones are a known gap in these copies; in checked studies unresolved V genes cover under half, and the rest lacks a known reason. The sample has roughly 40,000 clones on record, approximately 94% of them singletons. The top ten constitute over 0.95% of the sample. V and J lose 5 bases and 3 bases, and a span of 10 bases separates them. The CDR3 runs 13 amino acids, cysteine and phenylalanine included. Only the CDR3 region is kept as DNA, spanning 39 bases read in frame from base 1. CDR1 and CDR2 were assigned from the germline V gene (reference sequence) as GTSNPN and SVGIG. In regard to this clone: The antigen it recognizes is unknown. The input lacks base qualities; no much larger clone sits a single base away.

This sample comprised peripheral blood, obtained before pregnancy. This sequence uses TRBV30 and TRBJ2-2; matching of 6 bases hints at TRBD2 as the D gene. The sequence came from a female donor with multiple sclerosis, enrolled in a pregnancy study. The nucleotide sequence is given as TGTGCCTGGGAGGGACTGGACACCGGGGAGCTGTTTTTT. Its amino acids are CAWEGLDTGELFF.